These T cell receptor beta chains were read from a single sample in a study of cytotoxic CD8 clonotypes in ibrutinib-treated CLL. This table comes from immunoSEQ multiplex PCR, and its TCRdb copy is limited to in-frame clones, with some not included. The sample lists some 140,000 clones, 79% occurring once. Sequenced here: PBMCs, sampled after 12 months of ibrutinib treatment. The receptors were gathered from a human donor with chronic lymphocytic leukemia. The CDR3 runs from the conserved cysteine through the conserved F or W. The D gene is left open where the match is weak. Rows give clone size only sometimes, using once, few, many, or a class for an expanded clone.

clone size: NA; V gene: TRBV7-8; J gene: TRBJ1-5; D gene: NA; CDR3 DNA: TGTGCCAGCAGCTTCCGGTCGAATCAGCCCCAGCATTTT; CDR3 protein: CASSFRSNQPQHF
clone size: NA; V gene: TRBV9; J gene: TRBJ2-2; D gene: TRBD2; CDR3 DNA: TGTGCCAGCAGCGTAGGAGGGAGGGCCTTTCTTACCGGGGAGCTGTTTTTT; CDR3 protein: CASSVGGRAFLTGELFF
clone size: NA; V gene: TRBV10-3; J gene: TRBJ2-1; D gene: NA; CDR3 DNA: TGTGCCATCAGTGAGTATAGAGACTCAAGCTACAATGAGCAGTTCTTC; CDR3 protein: CAISEYRDSSYNEQFF
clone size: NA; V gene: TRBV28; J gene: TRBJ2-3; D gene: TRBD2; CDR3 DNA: TGTGCCAGCAGTTTATGGGCCCGGGCCAGCGGGAGTACAGATACGCAGTATTTT; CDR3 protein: CASSLWARASGSTDTQYF
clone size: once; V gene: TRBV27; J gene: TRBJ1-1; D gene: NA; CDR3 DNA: TGTGCCAGCAGTTTAGGGAGGAACACTGAAGCTTTCTTT; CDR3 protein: CASSLGRNTEAFF
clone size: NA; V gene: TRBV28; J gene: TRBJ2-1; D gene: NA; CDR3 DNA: TGTGCCAGCAGTTTACGAGGGAGGAGACGGAATGAGCAGTTCTTC; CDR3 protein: CASSLRGRRRNEQFF
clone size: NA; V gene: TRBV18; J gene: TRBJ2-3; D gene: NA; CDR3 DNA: TGTGCCAGCTCCCGTACGGGGCCCCGCACAGATACGCAGTATTTT; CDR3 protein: CASSRTGPRTDTQYF
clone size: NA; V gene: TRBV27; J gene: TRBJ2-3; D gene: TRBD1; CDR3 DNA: TGTGCCAGCAGTTCATACACCGGGACAGGGTACACAGATACGCAGTATTTT; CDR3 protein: CASSSYTGTGYTDTQYF
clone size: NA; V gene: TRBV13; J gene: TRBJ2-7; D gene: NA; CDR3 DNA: TGTGCCAGCAGCCCAGGGGGTCTAGCGGGCTACGAGCAGTACTTC; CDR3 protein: CASSPGGLAGYEQYF
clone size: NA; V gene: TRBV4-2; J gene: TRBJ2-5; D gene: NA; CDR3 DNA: TGTGCCAGCAGCCAAGATAACGCTCCCCCGGACTATCAAGAGACCCAGTACTTC; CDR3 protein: CASSQDNAPPDYQETQYF
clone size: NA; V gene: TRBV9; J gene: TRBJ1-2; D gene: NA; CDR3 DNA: TGTGCCAGCAGCGGTGGACTTGGACGGGAAAACTATGGCTACACCTTC; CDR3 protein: CASSGGLGRENYGYTF
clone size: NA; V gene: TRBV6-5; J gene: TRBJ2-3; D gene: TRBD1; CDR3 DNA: TGTGCCAGCATTCAGGGGGGCACAGATACGCAGTATTTT; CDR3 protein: CASIQGGTDTQYF
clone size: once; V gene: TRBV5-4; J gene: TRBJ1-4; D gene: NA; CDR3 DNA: TGTGCCAGCAGCATGACTACGAATGAAAAACTGTTTTTT; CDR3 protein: CASSMTTNEKLFF
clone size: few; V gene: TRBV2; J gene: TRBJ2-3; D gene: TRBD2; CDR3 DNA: TGTGCCAGCAGCCCGGCGCGAGGCGGGGGAGATACGCAGTATTTT; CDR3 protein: CASSPARGGGDTQYF
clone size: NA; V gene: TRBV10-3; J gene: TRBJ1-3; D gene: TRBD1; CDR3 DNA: TGTGCCATCAGTGGTAACGGACAGGCGCTCTCTGGAAACACCATATATTTT; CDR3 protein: CAISGNGQALSGNTIYF
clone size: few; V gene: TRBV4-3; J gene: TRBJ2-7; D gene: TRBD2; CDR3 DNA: TGCGCCAGCAGCCAAGAGTCCGCTAGCGGATTCACCTACGAGCAGTACTTC; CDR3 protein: CASSQESASGFTYEQYF
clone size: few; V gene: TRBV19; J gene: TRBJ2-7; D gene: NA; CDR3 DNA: TGTGCCAGTAGTATCGGCATTGGGTACGGGTACGAGCAGTACTTC; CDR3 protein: CASSIGIGYGYEQYF
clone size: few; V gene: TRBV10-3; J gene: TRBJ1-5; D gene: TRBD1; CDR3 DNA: TGTGCCATCAGTAAGACAGGGGGGAGCAATCAGCCCCAGCATTTT; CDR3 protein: CAISKTGGSNQPQHF
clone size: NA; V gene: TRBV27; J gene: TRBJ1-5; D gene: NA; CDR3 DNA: TGTGCCAGCAGTTTGCTCAGGGGCGGACAGCCCCAGCATTTT; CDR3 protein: CASSLLRGGQPQHF
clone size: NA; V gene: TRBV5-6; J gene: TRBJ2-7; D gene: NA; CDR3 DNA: TGTGCCAGCAACCCTACCGGACGGATCTACGAGCAGTACTTC; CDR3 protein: CASNPTGRIYEQYF
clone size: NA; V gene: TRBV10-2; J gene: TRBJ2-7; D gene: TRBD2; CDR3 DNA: TGCGCCAGCACGGCTAGCGGTACCTACGAGCAGTACTTC; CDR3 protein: CASTASGTYEQYF
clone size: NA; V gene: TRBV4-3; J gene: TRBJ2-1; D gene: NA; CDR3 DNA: TGCGCCAGCAGCCAAGATGGGAGAGGGGGAGGGCTCTACAATGAGCAGTTCTTC; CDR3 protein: CASSQDGRGGGLYNEQFF
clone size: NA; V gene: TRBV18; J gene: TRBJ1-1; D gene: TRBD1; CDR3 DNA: TGTGCCAGCTCAACACGGGACAGGGGGAACACTGAAGCTTTCTTT; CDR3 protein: CASSTRDRGNTEAFF
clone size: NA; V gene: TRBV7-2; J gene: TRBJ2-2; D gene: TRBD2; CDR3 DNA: TGTGCCAGCAGCTCTACCCCGAAGACTAGCGGGAGAAATGCCGGGGAGCTGTTTTTT; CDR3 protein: CASSSTPKTSGRNAGELFF
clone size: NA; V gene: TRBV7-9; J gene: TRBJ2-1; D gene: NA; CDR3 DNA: TGTGCCAGCAGCTCCTTAGCGGACCCGAGCTCCTACAATGAGCAGTTCTTC; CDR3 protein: CASSSLADPSSYNEQFF
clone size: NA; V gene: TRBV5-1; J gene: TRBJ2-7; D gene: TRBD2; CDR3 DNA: TGCGCCAGCTTACCGGGGACTAGCGGGGCCTACGAGCAGTACTTC; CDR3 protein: CASLPGTSGAYEQYF
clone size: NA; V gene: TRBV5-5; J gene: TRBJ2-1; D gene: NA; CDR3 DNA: TGTGCCAGCAGCTTGGGAAGGGACCGATCATACAATGAGCAGTTCTTC; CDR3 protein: CASSLGRDRSYNEQFF
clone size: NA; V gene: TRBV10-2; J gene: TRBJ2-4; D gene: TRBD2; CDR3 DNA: TGCGCCAGCAGTGAGTCACGGTCCGTTCGACTAGCGGTAAAACTAGCCAAAAACATTCAGTACTTC; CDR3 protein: CASSESRSVRLAVKLAKNIQYF
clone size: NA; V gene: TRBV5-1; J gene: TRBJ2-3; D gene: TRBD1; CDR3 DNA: TGCGCCAGCAGCTTGCCCCAGGACAGGGCGGTAGATACGCAGTATTTT; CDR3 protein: CASSLPQDRAVDTQYF
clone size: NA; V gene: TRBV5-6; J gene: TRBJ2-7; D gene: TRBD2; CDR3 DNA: TGTGCCAGCAGCTTGCAACTAGCGGTTAAATACGAGCAGTACTTC; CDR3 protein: CASSLQLAVKYEQYF
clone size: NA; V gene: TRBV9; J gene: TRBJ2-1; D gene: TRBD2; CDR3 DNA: TGTGCCAGCAGCGTTGGGGGAGGGGAGCCGTACAATGAGCAGTTCTTC; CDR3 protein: CASSVGGGEPYNEQFF
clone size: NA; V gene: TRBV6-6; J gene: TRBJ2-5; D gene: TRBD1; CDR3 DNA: TGTGCCAGCAGTTTTAGGACAGGTCACCAAGAGACCCAGTACTTC; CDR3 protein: CASSFRTGHQETQYF
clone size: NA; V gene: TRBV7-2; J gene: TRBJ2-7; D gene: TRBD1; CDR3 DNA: TGTGCCAGCAGCTCTAACAGGGGGCAGGGCGAGCAGTACTTC; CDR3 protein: CASSSNRGQGEQYF
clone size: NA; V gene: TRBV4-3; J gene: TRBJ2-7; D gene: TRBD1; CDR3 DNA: TGCGCCAGCAGCCAAGGACGGGACAGGGCATCCTACGAGCAGTACTTC; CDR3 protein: CASSQGRDRASYEQYF
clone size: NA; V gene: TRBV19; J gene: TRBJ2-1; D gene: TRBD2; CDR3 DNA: TGTGCCACCGGTTGGGGCGGGAGCTCCTACAATGAGCAGTTCTTC; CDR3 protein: CATGWGGSSYNEQFF
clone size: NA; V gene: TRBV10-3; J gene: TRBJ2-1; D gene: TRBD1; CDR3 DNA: TGTGCCATCACTTTGGACAGGGGGCGCGATGAGCAGTTCTTC; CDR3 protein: CAITLDRGRDEQFF
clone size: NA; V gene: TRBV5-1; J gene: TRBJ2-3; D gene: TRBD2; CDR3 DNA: TGCGCCAGCAGCGAAACTAGCGTTAGCACAGATACGCAGTATTTT; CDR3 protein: CASSETSVSTDTQYF
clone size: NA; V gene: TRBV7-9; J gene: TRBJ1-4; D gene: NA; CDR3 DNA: TGTGCCAGCAGCTTCTATCCTAATGAAAAACTGTTTTTT; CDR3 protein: CASSFYPNEKLFF
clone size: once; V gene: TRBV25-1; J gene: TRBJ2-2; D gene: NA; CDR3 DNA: TGTGCCAGCAGTGAATACAGATCCCCCGGGGAGCTGTTTTTT; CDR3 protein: CASSEYRSPGELFF
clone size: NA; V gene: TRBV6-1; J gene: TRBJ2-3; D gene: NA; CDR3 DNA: TGTGCCAGCAGTGAATGGGTTGGATCCACAGATACGCAGTATTTT; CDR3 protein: CASSEWVGSTDTQYF
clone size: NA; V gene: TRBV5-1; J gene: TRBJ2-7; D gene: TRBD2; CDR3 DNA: TGCGCCAGCAGCTACCTTAGCGGGAGCGGGTCATACGAGCAGTACTTC; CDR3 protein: CASSYLSGSGSYEQYF
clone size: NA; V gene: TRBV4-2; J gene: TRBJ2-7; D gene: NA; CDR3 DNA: TGTGCCAGCAGCCAAGACGTGACCTCCTACGAGCAGTACTTC; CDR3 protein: CASSQDVTSYEQYF
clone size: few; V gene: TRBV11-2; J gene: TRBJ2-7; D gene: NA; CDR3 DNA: TGTGCCAGCAGCTTATGGCAAGATGAGCAGTACTTC; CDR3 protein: CASSLWQDEQYF
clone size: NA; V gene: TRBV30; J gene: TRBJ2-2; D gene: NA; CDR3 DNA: TGTGCCTGGAGTGTACGCCGGGACTCGAACACCGGGGAGCTGTTTTTT; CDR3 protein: CAWSVRRDSNTGELFF
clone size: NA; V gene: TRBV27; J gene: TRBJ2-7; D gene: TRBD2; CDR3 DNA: TGTGCCAGCAGTTTATTTACTAGCGGGAGTCTCAACGAGCAGTACTTC; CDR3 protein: CASSLFTSGSLNEQYF
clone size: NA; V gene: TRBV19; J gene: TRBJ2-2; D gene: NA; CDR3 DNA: TGTGCCAGTAGTATAGTGGGGAACACCGGGGAGCTGTTTTTT; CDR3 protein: CASSIVGNTGELFF
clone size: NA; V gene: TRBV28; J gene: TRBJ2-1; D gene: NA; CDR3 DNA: TGTGCCAGTAAAGTGAGGGGAGAGCACAATGAGCAGTTCTTC; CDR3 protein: CASKVRGEHNEQFF
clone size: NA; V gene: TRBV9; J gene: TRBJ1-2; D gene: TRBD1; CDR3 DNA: TGTGCCAGCAGCGCGACGGGGACAGGGTATGGCTACACCTTC; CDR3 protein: CASSATGTGYGYTF
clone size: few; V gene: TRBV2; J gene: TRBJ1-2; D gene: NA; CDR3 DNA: TGTGCCAGCAGTGACCTGGGGGGCAACTATGGCTACACCTTC; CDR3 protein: CASSDLGGNYGYTF
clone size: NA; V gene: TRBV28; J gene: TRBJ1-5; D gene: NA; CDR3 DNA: TGTGCCAGCAGGCAGTTAGACCAGCCCCAGCATTTT; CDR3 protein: CASRQLDQPQHF
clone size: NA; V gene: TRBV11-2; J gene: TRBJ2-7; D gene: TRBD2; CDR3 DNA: TGTGCCAGCAGCTTAGTCAGGGGCGGGAGGTCTACCTACGAGCAGTACTTC; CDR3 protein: CASSLVRGGRSTYEQYF
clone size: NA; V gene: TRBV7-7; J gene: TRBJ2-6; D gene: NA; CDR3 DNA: TGTGCCAGCAGCTTCGATGCCTCTGGGGCCAACGTCCTGACTTTC; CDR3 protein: CASSFDASGANVLTF
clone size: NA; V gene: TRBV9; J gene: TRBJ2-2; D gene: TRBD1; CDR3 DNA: TGTGCCAGCAGCGTAAGGACAGGGAAGATAGAGGTGGAGGAGCTGTTTTTT; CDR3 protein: CASSVRTGKIEVEELFF
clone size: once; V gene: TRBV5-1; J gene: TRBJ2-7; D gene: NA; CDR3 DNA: TGCGCCAGCTCCCCCCTGGGTGGTGGATCTTCCTACGAGCAGTACTTC; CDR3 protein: CASSPLGGGSSYEQYF